The present entry profiles one T cell receptor (beta chain) with its context. Its antigen is still unknown. This record belongs to a study of cytomegalovirus exposure and HLA in healthy donors. General study points: As was reported, the HLA-A and HLA-B alleles of most subjects were accurately predicted from TCR beta sequences. Follow-up analysis later connected one missense variant in DCLRE1C with trimming of TCR beta V- and J-genes.

Use of 60 Vbeta and 13 Jbeta primers characterized the PCR. In the original analysis: Later work found around 85 million unique TCR beta chains, with 9.5 million to 14 million shared. The method was immunoSEQ multiplex PCR; TCRdb's version includes in-frame clones alone and lacks a portion of them. The DNA gave D and trimming, while V, J and clone size come from that table. The table for this sample gives fewer than 100,000 clones. Sequences were obtained from PBMCs. This TCR came from a woman in her fifties or sixties in good health and CMV-seronegative.

This chain's CDR3 is CASSPQSNYGYTF. The CDR3, as DNA: TGTGCCAGCAGCCCCCAGTCTAACTATGGCTACACCTTC. The chain employs TRBV7-3 and TRBJ1-2; D gene unclear. V was clipped by 5 bases and J by 0 bases, with 7 bases between them. CDR1 is SGHTA and CDR2 is FQGTGA in the germline V gene. The CDR3 totals 13 residues.